The 4 T cell receptor beta chains presented below share a single source sample, sequenced in a study of response to subunit inactivated influenza vaccine. TCRdb reprocessed the RT-PCR reads via MiXCR and lists one record per CDR3 protein. Of 530,000 or so distinct CDR3 sequences detected, about 25% appear once; the ten largest clones hold 1.5% to 2%. The sample consisted of CD4+ T cells sorted from PBMCs, taken roughly 5 days after vaccination. These receptors came from a man between 45 and 60 years old who received an inactivated influenza vaccine.

In its sample, this clonotype was seen many times. The chain couples TRBV20-1 to TRBJ2-7; D possibly uses TRBD1 or TRBD2 (5 bases each). Germline assignment: CDR1 DFQATT and CDR2 SNEGSKA (reference sequence). CDR3 length equals 13 residues. Trimming left V 6 bases short and J 0 bases short, with 12 bases between. Written as DNA, the CDR3 is TGCAGTGCCCGCAGGGACCGCTCCTACGAGCAGTACTTC. Its protein is CSARRDRSYEQYF.

In its sample, this clonotype was seen a few times. This chain links TRBV3-1 with TRBJ2-7; 9 positions match TRBD1. The CDR3 has 13 residues. Germline CDR1 LGHDT, CDR2 YNNKEL (reference sequence). After removal of 4 bases from V and 7 bases from J, the junction contained 5 bases not matched to a gene. The CDR3 nucleotides are TGTGCCAGCAGCCGATCGACAGGGGGAGAGCAGTACTTC. This encodes CASSRSTGGEQYF.

This chain uses TRBV30 with TRBJ1-5; D not resolved. Per germline, CDR1 GTSNPN and CDR2 SVGIG (reference sequence). The CDR3 runs to 13 residues. The ends were cut back, 2 bases at V and 0 bases at J, with 5 bases in the middle. The CDR3 protein is CAWSRGSNQPQHF. The CDR3 DNA reads as TGTGCCTGGAGTCGAGGTAGCAATCAGCCCCAGCATTTT.

The chain has TRBV20-1 and TRBJ2-5; TRBD2 agrees at 12 bases. The germline CDR1 and CDR2 sequences are DFQATT and SNEGSKA (reference sequence). The CDR3 extends over 18 amino acids. V gave up 2 bases and J gave up 4 bases; unmatched junction bases: 14. Here the CDR3 DNA reads TGCAGTGCTAGATTGTTGCTAGCGGGGGGGCGGGTCCGAGAGACCCAGTACTTC. It specifies CSARLLLAGGRVRETQYF.